The 26 T cell receptor beta chains below all came from one sample that was sequenced in a study of shared clonotypes between healthy human individuals. Terminally differentiated effector memory CD45RA+ cells were excluded by CCR7 positive selection of CD45RO-negative cells. The method was immunoSEQ multiplex PCR; TCRdb's version includes in-frame clones alone and lacks a portion of them. Altogether hundreds of thousands of clones are present, about 95% being singletons, with the ten largest covering approximately 0.12%. The sample was naive CD8+ T cells sorted from blood. These receptors all come from a woman in her twenties or thirties in good health.

This sequence joins TRBV2 and TRBJ2-7, with D perhaps matching TRBD1 or TRBD2 (5 bases each). Per the germline V gene, CDR1 is SNHLY and CDR2 is FYNNEI. Trimming took off 7 bases at V and 3 bases at J, with 19 bases between the two ends. The CDR3 sequence is 15 residues long. CDR3 region: CASIPDLLGDYEQYF. CDR3 nucleotide sequence: TGTGCCAGCATCCCAGACTTACTAGGGGACTACGAGCAGTACTTC. The variable domain in full, with the rest retrieved from reference TRBV2 and TRBJ2-7, is EPEVTQTPSHQVTQMGQEVILRCVPISNHLYFYWYRQILGQKVEFLVSFYNNEISEKSEIFDDQFSVERPDGSNFTLKIRSTKLEDSAMYFCASIPDLLGDYEQYFGPGTRLTVT.

The V call is TRBV28, the J call TRBJ2-7, with D possibly being TRBD1 (8 bases). Germline-derived CDR1 and CDR2 are MDHEN and SYDVKM. Trimming stripped 6 bases from V and 6 bases from J, with 15 bases between. The CDR3 runs 13 residues. The DNA of the CDR3 is TGTGCCAGCAGGGGGGGGACAGGCAGCGAGCAGTACTTC. As protein: CASRGGTGSEQYF.

The V call is TRBV28, the J call TRBJ2-2, with D perhaps matching TRBD2 (5 bases). Germline V gene lookup returns CDR1 MDHEN and CDR2 SYDVKM. Trimming removed 7 bases at V and 6 bases at J, with 12 bases between. The CDR3 sequence is 13 residues long. The CDR3 DNA reads TGTGCCAGCACCTTTACGCGGGCCGGGGAGCTGTTTTTT. It yields the protein CASTFTRAGELFF.

This clone was picked up one time. J is TRBJ1-2 and V is TRBV28; perhaps TRBD1 as D (5 bases). The CDR3 consists of 20 residues. The V and J ends lost 3 bases and 3 bases respectively, with 29 bases between them. CDR1 and CDR2 from the germline V gene are MDHEN and SYDVKM. Here the CDR3 reads CASSLSLLSGRDVSDYGYTF. The CDR3 coding sequence is TGTGCCAGCAGTTTGAGTCTCCTCTCCGGCCGGGACGTCTCGGACTATGGCTACACCTTC.

This clone was counted a single time. The chain links TRBV15 to TRBJ2-7, with 7 bases matching TRBD1. The germline CDR1 and CDR2 sequences are LNHNV and YYDKDF (reference sequence). Trimming took 3 bases from V and 7 from J; bases not matched to a gene: 12. The CDR3 totals 15 residues. The CDR3 DNA reads as TGTGCCACCAGCAGTCTCGGACAGGCCCAGGGGGAGCAGTACTTC. It yields the protein CATSSLGQAQGEQYF.

This chain connects TRBV30 to TRBJ1-5, with D unresolved. The CDR3 runs 14 residues. V gave up 2 bases and J gave up 7 bases, with 15 bases separating them. CDR1 is GTSNPN, CDR2 SVGIG, per germline (reference sequence). CDR3 in amino acids: CAWSTLATGQPQHF. Here the CDR3 DNA reads TGTGCCTGGAGTACCCTGGCTACGGGGCAGCCCCAGCATTTT.

The V and J genes are TRBV19 and TRBJ2-1; D assignment may be TRBD1 or TRBD2 (5 bases each). Germline CDR1 and CDR2: LNHDA and SQIVND (reference sequence). The CDR3 is 13 amino acids. The germline V and J ends were trimmed by 8 bases and 8 bases, with 16 bases remaining between them. The chain's CDR3 is CASVEEVGDEQFF. The CDR3 nucleotides are TGTGCCAGTGTCGAGGAGGTAGGGGATGAGCAGTTCTTC.

The CDR3 DNA follows: TGTGCCAGCAGTCCCCTGGAACAACTAGCGGGAGAATCCTACGAGCAGTACTTC. Amino acid sequence: CASSPLEQLAGESYEQYF. The chain carries TRBV27 and TRBJ2-7; 11 bases align to TRBD2. This CDR3 comprises 18 residues. Trimming removed 5 bases from V and 1 base from J; junction bases left unmatched: 13. Germline assignment: CDR1 MNHEY and CDR2 SMNVEV (reference sequence).

This rearrangement joins TRBV7-6 to TRBJ2-3; TRBD2 matches at 11 bases. The length of the CDR3 is 15 residues. Germline trimming cut 4 bases from V and 0 bases from J; bases unmatched to any gene: 0. Per germline, CDR1 SGHVS and CDR2 FNYEAQ. The CDR3 protein is CASSWTSGSTDTQYF. CDR3 DNA: TGTGCCAGCAGCTGGACTAGCGGGAGCACAGATACGCAGTATTTT.

This chain joins TRBV2 and TRBJ1-1; D remains unclear. The CDR3 contains 10 residues. V was shortened by 8 bases and J by 2 bases, with 3 bases between the two germline ends. CDR1 and CDR2 from the germline V gene are SNHLY and FYNNEI. The CDR3 loop is CASGNTEAFF. The CDR3 DNA reads as TGTGCCAGCGGTAACACTGAAGCTTTCTTT.

CDR3 amino acids: CASSDATVYEQYF. The CDR3, as DNA: TGTGCCAGCAGCGATGCCACCGTCTACGAGCAGTACTTC. V usage is TRBV7-2 and J usage is TRBJ2-7, with no clear D. The germline gives CDR1 SGHTA, CDR2 FQGNSA. This CDR3 is built from 13 residues. Trimming stripped 5 bases from V and 3 bases from J, with 11 bases between.

Concerning this clone: Other DNA sequences in this sample translate to the same CDR3. This chain uses TRBV27 with TRBJ2-3; D remains ambiguous. The CDR3 length is 14 residues. Between the trimmed V and J ends, which lost 1 base and 0 bases, there was a span of 5 bases. Germline V gives CDR1 MNHEY, CDR2 SMNVEV (reference sequence). CDR3 DNA sequence: TGTGCCAGCAGTTTATTCCCAAGCACAGATACGCAGTATTTT. It yields the protein CASSLFPSTDTQYF.

V is TRBV29-1 and J is TRBJ1-5; D gene unclear. The germline V gene has CDR1 SQVTM and CDR2 ANQGSEA. V lost 0 bases and J lost 2, with 8 bases in between. CDR3 length: 14 amino acids. The CDR3 region is CSVEDPEGNQPQHF. CDR3 in DNA: TGCAGCGTTGAAGATCCGGAGGGCAATCAGCCCCAGCATTTT.

The count of this clone is one. This chain connects TRBV28 to TRBJ1-1; the D gene is possibly TRBD1 (5 bases). There are 13 residues in the CDR3. Germline V lookup: CDR1 MDHEN, CDR2 SYDVKM. V lost 3 bases to trimming and J lost 4 bases, with 9 bases between them. The CDR3, as DNA: TGTGCCAGCAGTTTGGCAGGGACCACTGAAGCTTTCTTT. The encoded protein is CASSLAGTTEAFF.

V is TRBV5-6 and J is TRBJ2-7; D is unresolved. Trimming removed 5 bases from V and 0 bases from J, with 3 bases in between. Germline values: CDR1 SGHDT, CDR2 YYEEEE. This CDR3 spans 11 amino acids. The CDR3 DNA sequence: TGTGCCAGCAGGCCCTCCTACGAGCAGTACTTC. Translating it yields CASRPSYEQYF.

V usage is TRBV18 and J usage is TRBJ2-2; 10 bases line up with TRBD2. From germline, CDR1 is KGHSH and CDR2 LQKENI. The CDR3 contains 19 residues. Losses at the gene ends were 2 bases for V and 0 bases for J; bases not matched to a gene: 9. The CDR3 region is CASSPIGLAVLANTGELFF. For the CDR3, the DNA is TGTGCCAGCTCACCAATTGGACTAGCGGTTTTAGCGAACACCGGGGAGCTGTTTTTT.

The rearrangement uses TRBV5-6 and TRBJ2-7; D is unclear. This CDR3 is 14 amino acids long. The germline V and J ends were trimmed by 0 bases and 3 bases, with 10 bases remaining between them. The germline V gene encodes CDR1 SGHDT and CDR2 YYEEEE. CDR3 protein: CASSLGARSYEQYF. DNA for the CDR3: TGTGCCAGCAGCTTGGGGGCCCGGAGCTACGAGCAGTACTTC.

CDR3 protein: CASTELNEKLFF. DNA of the CDR3: TGTGCCAGTACAGAGCTTAATGAAAAACTGTTTTTT. V usage is TRBV2 and J usage is TRBJ1-4; D gene ambiguous. The CDR3 spans 12 residues. Germline V gene sequence: CDR1 SNHLY, CDR2 FYNNEI. V was cut by 9 bases and J by 4 bases, with 9 bases left in between.

The V gene is TRBV29-1, the J gene TRBJ2-5; D gene unclear. Germline CDR1 and CDR2: SQVTM and ANQGSEA. Trimming removed 1 base from V and 5 bases from J, with 23 bases in between. The CDR3 loop spans 17 amino acids. This CDR3 reads CSVEGFWQEGNLETQYF. The CDR3 coding sequence is TGCAGCGTTGAAGGGTTTTGGCAGGAAGGTAATTTGGAGACCCAGTACTTC. Together with reference TRBV29-1 and TRBJ2-5, the CDR3 gives the full variable domain: SAVISQKPSRDICQRGTSLTIQCQVDSQVTMMFWYRQQPGQSLTLIATANQGSEATYESGFVIDKFPISRPNLTFSTLTVSNMSPEDSSIYLCSVEGFWQEGNLETQYFGPGTRLLVL.

The chain joins TRBV25-1 to TRBJ1-5, with a weak D call TRBD1 (6 bases). The germline V gene has CDR1 MGHDK and CDR2 SYGVNS. There are 16 residues in the CDR3. Trimming removed 4 bases from V and 3 bases from J, with 16 bases in between. CDR3 DNA: TGTGCCAGCAGTGCTGGGGGGGGGCCTAACAATCAGCCCCAGCATTTT. It is translated as CASSAGGGPNNQPQHF.

CDR3 bases: TGTGCCAGCCGAGTACAGGGGGAGTTCTACGAGCAGTACTTC. Translation gives CASRVQGEFYEQYF. V is TRBV6-1 and J is TRBJ2-7; 8 bases match TRBD1. CDR3 length: 14 residues. Looked up from germline, CDR1 is MNHNS and CDR2 is SASEGT. J was trimmed by 3 bases and V by 8 bases; bases with no gene match: 9.

The V call is TRBV4-1, the J call TRBJ2-1, with TRBD2 identical over 8 bases. The trim removed 5 bases at V and 8 bases at J, leaving 11 bases unmatched. Germline CDR1 reads MGHRA; CDR2 reads YSYEKL. This CDR3 comprises 15 residues. The CDR3 spells CASSKTAGAFDEQFF. The CDR3 DNA reads TGCGCCAGCAGCAAGACAGCGGGAGCGTTCGATGAGCAGTTCTTC.

The V gene is TRBV28, the J gene TRBJ2-7; 9 bases match TRBD1. There are 15 residues in the CDR3. CDR1 and CDR2 from the germline V gene are MDHEN and SYDVKM. J gave up 6 bases and V 5 bases, and 11 bases lay outside the gene matches. CDR3 sequence (DNA): TGTGCCAGCAGTACACCCGGGACAGGGCCTCTCGAGCAGTACTTC. It translates to CASSTPGTGPLEQYF.

The V gene is TRBV5-4, the J gene TRBJ2-1; the match to TRBD2 covers 11 bases. J lost 7 bases, V lost 3 bases, and 6 bases had no gene match. CDR1 is SGHNT, CDR2 YYREEE, per germline (reference sequence). The CDR3 covers 15 residues. The CDR3 here is CASSYSGRAGNEQFF. CDR3 nucleotide sequence: TGTGCCAGCAGCTATAGCGGGAGGGCCGGGAATGAGCAGTTCTTC.

In nucleotides, the CDR3 is TGTGCCAGCAGGACGAACAGGAGGATGGACACTGAAGCTTTCTTT. It encodes CASRTNRRMDTEAFF. This rearrangement joins TRBV27 to TRBJ1-1; perhaps TRBD1 as D (5 bases). Looked up from germline, CDR1 is MNHEY and CDR2 is SMNVEV (reference sequence). There are 15 residues in the CDR3. The V end lost 6 bases, the J end lost 3 bases, and 17 bases lay between the germline ends.

The J gene is TRBJ2-1, the V gene TRBV7-2, with 7 bases matching TRBD1. Per the germline V gene, CDR1 is SGHTA and CDR2 is FQGNSA. This CDR3 spans 17 amino acids. After removal of 3 bases from V and 3 bases from J, the junction contained 11 bases not matched to a gene. The CDR3 region is CASSFGHRGPRYNEQFF. The CDR3 nucleotides are TGTGCCAGCAGCTTCGGTCACAGGGGCCCCCGCTACAATGAGCAGTTCTTC.